This TCR beta chain was sequenced for a study of T cells in women clearing cervical HPV infection (dated by TCRdb to 2016 to 2018). Background for the entire study: The cases were 20 to 25 women with histologically confirmed HPV16-related CIN3 or worse, and 2 of those women had invasive cancers. Among cases, blood sampling occurred a median of 149 days after lesion detection, with an interquartile range of about 90 to 200 days. This exploratory proof-of-principle case-control study, nested within the Guanacaste HPV Natural History Study in Costa Rica, compared TCR repertoires among women with different cervical HPV16 outcomes. The controls were fewer than 30 women whose single incident HPV16 infection cleared within 12 months with no development of precancer or cancer. Cases and controls were matched on year of sample collection and on age within five years. Case blood was taken at the visit when the lesion was first identified, whereas control blood was taken when infection was no longer detected. Because only a few women had HLA typing data, the possibility that HLA type acted as a confounder could not be ruled out. Five blinded duplicates per group were added as quality controls, giving 60 or so samples: 50 or so participants and roughly ten replicates. Median age was roughly 33 years in cases versus just over 37 in controls, and baseline characteristics did not differ significantly. The parent cohort enrolled 10,000 to 13,000 women aged 18 or older in Guanacaste, Costa Rica, during about 1993 to 1995 and followed them for more than 6 years. Study-wide findings and limitations: Cases were distinguished from controls with an estimated AUC of about 0.78 by random forest classifiers combining richness and V gene abundances. Whether associations preceded infection or resulted from infection could not be shown with the cross-sectional design, and effector/memory subsets and HPV-specific T cells were not isolated. TCR repertoire richness was significantly higher in CIN3+ cases than in controls across sequencing depths, while evenness did not differ. Because the number of T cells in each sample was unknown, differences in richness could reflect differing T-cell content rather than repertoire biology.

Every participant had a single incident cervical HPV16 infection, and women with prevalent HPV16 infections were excluded. Cervical HPV DNA was detected by MY09/MY11 PCR, and genotyping was performed by dot-blot hybridization. Approximately 15 mL of heparinized blood were centrifuged, and the buffy coat was aliquoted, frozen at -30°C, then stored at -80°C. Genomic DNA was extracted from buffy coat specimens using QIAGEN kits. TCR beta CDR3 regions were amplified by multiplex PCR from an average of about 1,100 ng genomic DNA per sample using the immunoSEQ assay. Primer bias was corrected in the assay by using a complete synthetic TCR repertoire to establish an amplification baseline. The amplicons were sequenced using the Illumina platform. In the original analysis: Sequences were error-corrected by clustering with frequency ratios and a modified nearest-neighbor algorithm and were then analyzed in the immunoSEQ Analyzer with IMGT gene definitions. At each rarefaction depth, TCR richness and evenness were averaged over 20 rarefaction repeats, and samples with fewer sequences than the depth were excluded. Wilcoxon rank sum tests with FDR correction were used to compare V, D and J gene relative abundances between the groups. In the blinded duplicates, the intraclass correlation was 95.6% for TCR richness and averaged around 80% across 66 gene segments. Held by TCRdb, this immuneACCESS table contains in-frame sequences only and omits some clones. Under half of the omission traces to an unresolved V gene where checked; the cause of the rest is unknown. The V and J calls and the clone size are those of that table, but D and trimming were determined from the DNA. The record for this sample contains fewer than 25,000 clones. Together, the top ten hold about 16% of the sample.

Remarks on this clone: The target of this receptor is not known.

The TCR originated in a woman between 18 and 69 years old with a cervical HPV16 infection that either progressed to CIN3+ or cleared (not recorded which). The sequenced sample was blood buffy coat.

The CDR3 DNA, read in part, is TGCAGTGCTTATAGCCCCCGTAGCCCTACCTACGAG. Translated, it gives CSAYSPRSPTYE. Given in full, the CDR3 is CSAYSPRSPTYEQYF. The sequence links TRBV20-1 to TRBJ2-7; confidence is insufficient to name the D gene. The read gets to within 3 residues of the CDR3 end, and the germline J gene fills in the rest. The CDR3 sequence holds 15 residues, the cysteine and phenylalanine included. The 36 bases shown cover part of the CDR3, and their frame starts at base 1. The V and J ends are trimmed by 5 bases and 2 bases, leaving 19 bases between them. As encoded in the germline V gene (reference sequence), CDR1 is DFQATT while CDR2 is SNEGSKA.